A few counts support the clone carrying this T cell receptor beta chain. Its antigen is undetermined. Germline V CDR1 and CDR2: LNHDA, SQIVND (reference sequence). Trimming took off 3 bases at V and 3 bases at J, with 15 bases between the two ends. CDR3 length: 15 residues. This entry comes from a study of T cell responses to AZD1222 COVID-19 vaccine. Generated by immunoSEQ multiplex PCR, the TCRdb table keeps only in-frame clones and is missing some. The sample has 120,000 to 150,000 clones, 85% to 95% seen once. Study findings and constraints: There were vaccine-associated CD4 TCRs across spike, dominant at 160-218 and 743-854. Among the donors, most were white British and more were female, and clonal diversity was possibly underestimated.

The sample consisted of peripheral blood, taken on day 0 of MenACWY control vaccination. J is TRBJ2-7 and V is TRBV19, with D perhaps matching TRBD2 (7 bases). This clonotype was sampled from an adult in good health. Here the CDR3 reads CASSIQGGGNYEQYF. The DNA of the CDR3 is TGTGCCAGTAGTATTCAAGGGGGGGGCAACTACGAGCAGTACTTC.